These 18 T cell receptor beta chains were all obtained from the same sample, sequenced in a study of graft-versus-host responses after intestinal transplantation. Their specific antigens are unknown. Some clones are missing from TCRdb's copy, which holds only in-frame ones; the method was immunoSEQ multiplex PCR. The profile shows about 81,000 clones, less than 95% of them singletons. Here the sequenced sample was unstimulated CD4+ T cells sorted from spleen or lymph node cells, taken before transplant. Source of these receptors: a human donor who was the organ donor for an intestinal transplant.

The chain has TRBV30 and TRBJ1-6; D remains unclear. The CDR3 spans 13 residues. Germline V gene sequence: CDR1 GTSNPN, CDR2 SVGIG (reference sequence). Trimming pared 4 bases from V and 7 bases from J, leaving 11 bases between. The CDR3 DNA sequence: TGTGCCTGGACCCTAGACGGGAATTCACCCCTCCACTTT. Translated: CAWTLDGNSPLHF. The whole variable domain, filled in from reference TRBV30 and TRBJ1-6, reads SQTIHQWPATLVQPVGSPLSLECTVEGTSNPNLYWYRQAAGRGLQLLFYSVGIGQISSEVPQNLSASRPQDRQFILSSKKLLLSDSGFYLCAWTLDGNSPLHFGNGTRLTVT.

The chain uses TRBV19 and TRBJ1-2; no definite D call. CDR1 LNHDA and CDR2 SQIVND come from the germline V gene (reference sequence). The CDR3 sequence is 14 residues long. V was trimmed by 6 bases and J by 2 bases, leaving 13 bases between them. CDR3 sequence: CASSAVPPNYGYTF. Here the CDR3 DNA reads TGTGCCAGTAGCGCGGTGCCGCCAAACTATGGCTACACCTTC.

CDR3 nucleotide sequence: TGCGCCAGCAGCTTGTGGACAGGGGCCCCAGATACGCAGTATTTT. This gives the protein CASSLWTGAPDTQYF. The V call is TRBV5-1, the J call TRBJ2-3; 9 bases fit TRBD1. The CDR3 spans 15 residues. V dropped 1 base and J dropped 4; count of bases not matched to a gene: 4. Germline loops: CDR1 SGHRS, CDR2 YFSETQ.

This chain uses TRBV2 with TRBJ1-2; the D is unclear. The CDR3 is made up of 13 amino acids. V was pared by 5 bases and J by 1 base, with 8 bases between. From germline, CDR1 is SNHLY and CDR2 FYNNEI. The CDR3 DNA is TGTGCCAGCAGTCCCGACAATAACTATGGCTACACCTTC. This translates into CASSPDNNYGYTF. The entire variable domain, with the rest obtained from reference TRBV2 and TRBJ1-2, is as follows: EPEVTQTPSHQVTQMGQEVILRCVPISNHLYFYWYRQILGQKVEFLVSFYNNEISEKSEIFDDQFSVERPDGSNFTLKIRSTKLEDSAMYFCASSPDNNYGYTFGSGTRLTVV.

This chain connects TRBV7-9 to TRBJ1-4, with 7 bases matching TRBD1. Germline assignment: CDR1 SEHNR and CDR2 FQNEAQ (reference sequence). This CDR3 comprises 14 residues. Unmatched junction bases numbered 4, after V lost 1 base and J lost 8 bases. CDR3 protein: CASSLGQGREKLFF. The CDR3 bases are TGTGCCAGCAGCTTAGGACAGGGACGGGAAAAACTGTTTTTT.

The J gene is TRBJ2-7, the V gene TRBV6-1, with TRBD1 as a possible D gene (6 bases). The germline CDR1 and CDR2 sequences are MNHNS and SASEGT. The CDR3 length is 15 residues. Trimming left V 11 bases short and J 2 bases short, with 22 bases between. The CDR3 protein is CAGVSWETGAYEQYF. For the CDR3, the DNA is TGTGCCGGCGTCAGCTGGGAGACAGGAGCCTACGAGCAGTACTTC.

The V gene is TRBV28, the J gene TRBJ2-2; 7 positions match TRBD1. The CDR3 length is 17 residues. Per germline, CDR1 MDHEN and CDR2 SYDVKM. With 3 bases clipped from V and 4 bases from J, the junction kept 11 bases outside the gene matches. Here the CDR3 reads CASSFFAWGQSTGELFF. In nucleotides, the CDR3 is TGTGCCAGCAGTTTTTTCGCGTGGGGACAGAGCACCGGGGAGCTGTTTTTT.

This clone was seen more than once but under ten times. The rearrangement joins TRBV25-1 to TRBJ2-5; a weak D match, TRBD2 (5 bases). Germline V gene sequence: CDR1 MGHDK, CDR2 SYGVNS. This CDR3 is 14 amino acids long. Trimming shortened V by 1 base and J by 7 bases, and 13 bases separated the two germline ends. CDR3 sequence: CASSEFGKGGTQYF. The CDR3, as DNA: TGTGCCAGCAGTGAATTCGGGAAAGGAGGGACCCAGTACTTC.

The chain recombines TRBV29-1 with TRBJ2-5; tentative D call: TRBD2 (6 bases). Germline-derived CDR1 and CDR2 are SQVTM and ANQGSEA. V was trimmed by 7 bases and J by 0 bases, leaving 12 bases between them. The CDR3 totals 13 residues. CDR3 DNA: TGCAGCGCCCGACGGGGGTACCAAGAGACCCAGTACTTC. It specifies CSARRGYQETQYF.

This clone occurred once. The chain recombines TRBV27 with TRBJ2-1; 11 bases map to TRBD2. V lost 4 bases and J lost 4; bases outside the gene matches: 6. The V gene's germline CDR1 is MNHEY and CDR2 SMNVEV (reference sequence). The CDR3 covers 16 residues. The CDR3 is CASSSRLAGQYNEQFF. The CDR3 DNA sequence: TGTGCCAGCAGTTCCAGACTAGCGGGGCAATACAATGAGCAGTTCTTC.

The chain carries TRBV7-9 and TRBJ1-4; D is possibly TRBD1 (5 bases). In germline, CDR1 is SEHNR, CDR2 FQNEAQ (reference sequence). Trimming took 5 bases from V and 8 from J, leaving 15 bases between them. This CDR3 spans 14 amino acids. As DNA, the CDR3 is TGTGCCAGCAGCCTCGTTCAGGGTGGGGAAAAACTGTTTTTT. It codes for CASSLVQGGEKLFF.

The chain links TRBV4-2 to TRBJ2-6; no reliable D call. CDR1 and CDR2 from the germline V gene are LGHNA and YNFKEQ. The CDR3 covers 16 residues. The V and J ends lost 10 bases and 0 bases respectively, with 16 bases between them. The CDR3 DNA sequence: TGTGCCACGACTCCTGCTCTGGTCTCTGGGGCCAACGTCCTGACTTTC. Translated, it gives CATTPALVSGANVLTF.

This chain connects TRBV5-1 to TRBJ2-1; 10 nucleotides match TRBD2. Germline trimming cut 1 base from V and 6 bases from J; bases unmatched to any gene: 7. The CDR3 sequence is 16 residues long. Germline loops: CDR1 SGHRS, CDR2 YFSETQ. CDR3 loop: CASSLWSGGARNEQFF. As DNA, the CDR3 is TGCGCCAGCAGCTTGTGGAGCGGGGGGGCCCGCAATGAGCAGTTCTTC.

The chain employs TRBV6-6 and TRBJ1-1, with 9 bases aligning to TRBD1. J gave up 0 bases and V 7 bases, and 6 bases lay outside the gene matches. The germline V gene encodes CDR1 MNHNY and CDR2 SVGAGI (reference sequence). This CDR3 comprises 15 residues. CDR3 DNA sequence: TGTGCCAGCAAGGGAGGACAGGGGTTGAACACTGAAGCTTTCTTT. Residues: CASKGGQGLNTEAFF.

The rearrangement uses TRBV5-6 and TRBJ1-1; 7 bases align to TRBD1. Germline-derived CDR1 and CDR2 are SGHDT and YYEEEE. The length of the CDR3 is 15 residues. Trimming at V came to 3 bases and at J to 2 bases, leaving 7 bases not matched to a gene. Here the CDR3 reads CASSSPTGRNTEAFF. The DNA for the CDR3 is TGTGCCAGCAGCTCGCCGACAGGGAGAAACACTGAAGCTTTCTTT.

The genes are TRBV4-2 and TRBJ2-7, with a possible D match to TRBD2 (5 bases). Per the germline V gene, CDR1 is LGHNA and CDR2 is YNFKEQ. V dropped 0 bases and J dropped 3 bases, with 12 bases sitting between them. This CDR3 comprises 15 residues. In DNA form, the CDR3 reads TGTGCCAGCAGCCAAGATAGGGAGCCTTACTACGAGCAGTACTTC. Amino acid sequence: CASSQDREPYYEQYF.

The V and J genes are TRBV7-6 and TRBJ1-3; tentative D call: TRBD1 (5 bases). V dropped 5 bases and J dropped 1 base, with 9 bases sitting between them. CDR3 length: 14 residues. Germline CDR1 is SGHVS and CDR2 is FNYEAQ. This CDR3 is CASSPGHSGNTIYF. The CDR3, as DNA: TGTGCCAGCAGCCCCGGACATTCTGGAAACACCATATATTTT.

The chain recombines TRBV19 with TRBJ1-3; D unresolved. Deletions cut 4 bases from V and 0 bases from J, with 10 bases between. The V gene's germline CDR1 is LNHDA and CDR2 SQIVND (reference sequence). The CDR3 has 15 residues. The CDR3 DNA follows: TGTGCCAGTAGTACAAACAGTAACTCTGGAAACACCATATATTTT. It encodes CASSTNSNSGNTIYF.